The text below deals with one T cell receptor (beta chain). This entry is derived from a study of PD-1 blockade in mismatch repair-deficient tumors. Libraries were prepared by immunoSEQ multiplex PCR; TCRdb keeps only in-frame clonotypes and omits some of them. The table has 70,000 to 95,000 clones, around 80% seen once. Germline CDR1 MGHDK, CDR2 SYGVNS. V was clipped by 7 bases and J by 5 bases, with 11 bases between them. The CDR3 totals 12 residues. The receptor comes from an adult with mismatch repair-deficient cancer. V and J are TRBV25-1 and TRBJ2-5; a possible D gene is TRBD2 (5 bases). The source was peripheral blood, collected 44 weeks after starting pembrolizumab. The CDR3 DNA is TGTGCCAGCAATCGAGGGATGGAGACCCAGTACTTC. Translating it yields CASNRGMETQYF. The full variable domain, rest sourced from reference TRBV25-1 and TRBJ2-5, is EADIYQTPRYLVIGTGKKITLECSQTMGHDKMYWYQQDPGMELHLIHYSYGVNSTEKGDLSSESTVSRIRTEHFPLTLESARPSHTSQYLCASNRGMETQYFGPGTRLLVL.